Listed below are T cell receptor beta chains from one sample, sequenced in a study of regulatory T cells. Measured with immunoSEQ multiplex PCR; TCRdb has only the in-frame clones, and not every one. Of 25,000 to 35,000 clones in the sample, around 93% were seen once. What was sequenced was conventional CD4+ T cells sorted from blood. The receptors stem from a person aged 18-35 years with CD3G deficiency. CDR3s include the opening cysteine and the closing phenylalanine or tryptophan. The D gene is left open where the match is weak. For some rows the clone size is stated as once, few or many, or as a class when expanded; others skip it.

>TRBV6-1|.|11|.|TRBJ1-2
CASRLNYGYTF
TGTGCCAGCAGATTGAACTATGGCTACACCTTC
>TRBV28|.|14|.|TRBJ2-1
CASTSASSYNEQFF
TGTGCCAGCACTAGCGCAAGCTCCTACAATGAGCAGTTCTTC
>TRBV28|.|13|.|TRBJ1-5
CASSLGYNQPQHF
TGTGCCAGCAGTTTGGGGTACAATCAGCCCCAGCATTTT
>TRBV7-9|once|17|.|TRBJ2-1
CASSLERDYWAHNEQFF
TGTGCCAGCAGCTTAGAACGTGACTACTGGGCCCACAATGAGCAGTTCTTC
>TRBV7-3|.|16|.|TRBJ2-3
CASSLLQGPSTDTQYF
TGTGCCAGCAGCTTACTCCAGGGCCCATCCACAGATACGCAGTATTTT
>TRBV19|.|16|TRBD1|TRBJ2-2
CASSFRQGANTGELFF
TGTGCCAGTAGTTTTAGACAGGGCGCGAACACCGGGGAGCTGTTTTTT
>TRBV20-1|.|11|.|TRBJ1-2
CSANRVHGYTF
TGCAGTGCTAACAGGGTGCATGGCTACACCTTC
>TRBV6-1|.|11|.|TRBJ2-7
CASDSGAEQYF
TGTGCCAGCGATTCGGGAGCCGAGCAGTACTTC
>TRBV5-1|.|15|TRBD1|TRBJ1-2
CASSREGQPNYGYTF
TGCGCCAGCAGCCGAGAGGGACAGCCTAACTATGGCTACACCTTC
>TRBV7-2|.|15|TRBD1|TRBJ1-6
CASSLQGTGAAPLHF
TGTGCCAGCAGCCTACAGGGGACAGGGGCCGCACCCCTCCACTTT
>TRBV6-1|.|13|.|TRBJ1-2
CASSPQGNYGYTF
TGTGCCAGCAGTCCACAGGGAAACTATGGCTACACCTTC